The source of this TCR beta chain is a study of T cells in Graves' hyperthyroidism and ophthalmopathy. Turning to the study itself: Once the initial diagnosis was made, peripheral blood was obtained before any treatment.

In germline, CDR1 is DFQATT, CDR2 SNEGSKA (reference sequence). V was cut by 5 bases and J by 2 bases, with 13 bases left in between. This CDR3 region has 14 residues. The TCR beta CDR3 regions underwent amplification using RNA transcripts as the source. Primed by the HTBI set, a first-round RT-PCR was run on the TCR CDR3. TCRdb processed the multiplex PCR reads anew with MiXCR; each CDR3 protein has one entry. The repertoire holds about 600,000 distinct CDR3 sequences, about 14% seen once, with roughly an eighth in the top ten. Findings and limits, study-wide: For ophthalmopathy, model prediction preceded onset by a median roughly 5.9 months.

Orbital computed tomography, thyroid ultrasound, serum thyroxine and TRAb, and clinical symptoms together informed the diagnoses. There are many counts of this clonotype. No antigen is known for it. What was sequenced was blood. V gene TRBV20-1 combines with J gene TRBJ2-4; weak D call: TRBD2 (5 bases). The clonotype comes from a woman aged 45-65 years with Graves' ophthalmopathy. CDR3 nucleotides: TGCAGTGCTGCCTCTGGGAGTCCCAAAAACATTCAGTACTTC. It codes for CSAASGSPKNIQYF.